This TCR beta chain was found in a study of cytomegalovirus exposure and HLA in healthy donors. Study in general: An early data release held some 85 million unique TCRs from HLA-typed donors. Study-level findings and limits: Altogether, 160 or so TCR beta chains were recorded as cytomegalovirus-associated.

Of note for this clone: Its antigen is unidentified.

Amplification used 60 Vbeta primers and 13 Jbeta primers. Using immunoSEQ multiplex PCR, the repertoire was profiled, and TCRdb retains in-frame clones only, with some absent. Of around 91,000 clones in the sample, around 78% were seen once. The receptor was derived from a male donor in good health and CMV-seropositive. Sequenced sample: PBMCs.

The CDR3 nucleotides are TGTGCCAGCAGTGGATCTCAGGGGATGGCGAACACTGAAGCTTTCTTT. It encodes CASSGSQGMANTEAFF. V and J are TRBV2 and TRBJ1-1; perhaps TRBD1 as D (6 bases). Per germline, CDR1 SNHLY and CDR2 FYNNEI. The ends were cut back, 4 bases at V and 1 base at J, with 16 bases in the middle. The CDR3 sequence is 16 residues long.